One and the same sample provided the 28 T cell receptor beta chains below, sequenced in a study of Ad26.COV2.S vaccination and SARS-CoV-2 variants (dated by TCRdb to the early 2020s). According to the study, the label for this sample's time point signals: individuals recovered from natural SARS-CoV-2 infection. Library preparation employed the immunoSEQ multiplex PCR assay. The source is immuneACCESS, and TCRdb retained only in-frame sequences with V and J called. Part of the clones is not carried over; for the studies checked, unresolved V genes explain less than half of this, and the remainder is unexplained. The sample table holds roughly 40,000 clones, of which approximately 80% were seen once. The ten largest clones capture around 47% of the sample. This specimen was peripheral blood, taken after recovery from COVID-19. All receptors derive from a human donor who had recovered from COVID-19.

This chain connects TRBV29-1 to TRBJ2-2, with D tentatively TRBD1 (5 bases). The CDR3 has 14 residues. Trimming removed 6 bases at V and 4 bases at J, with 15 bases between. CDR1 and CDR2 (germline): SQVTM, ANQGSEA. CDR3 DNA sequence: TGCAGCGTCCTCTCGGCAGGGCCCACCGGGGAGCTGTTTTTT. It codes for CSVLSAGPTGELFF.

The genes are TRBV10-3 and TRBJ1-3; D unclear. The ends were cut back, 8 bases at V and 2 bases at J, with 7 bases in the middle. The germline V gene has CDR1 ENHRY and CDR2 SYGVKD. The CDR3 has 12 residues. CDR3 DNA: TGTGCCATCGCCGAAACTGGAAACACCATATATTTT. As protein: CAIAETGNTIYF.

The chain carries TRBV9 and TRBJ1-2, with 9 nucleotides matching TRBD1. Trimming removed 0 bases from V and 6 bases from J; junction bases left unmatched: 3. This CDR3 has 14 amino acids. CDR1 and CDR2 (germline): SGDLS, YYNGEE. In DNA, the CDR3 is TGTGCCAGCAGCGTAGCGACAGGGGGAAATGGCTACACCTTC. Its translation is CASSVATGGNGYTF.

In this sample, this clone turned up a few times. This chain's CDR3 is CATSDPLRLADTQYF. CDR3 DNA: TGTGCCACCAGTGACCCACTAAGGCTGGCAGATACGCAGTATTTT. This chain links TRBV24-1 with TRBJ2-3; D is uncertain. In germline, CDR1 is KGHDR, CDR2 SFDVKD. The CDR3 spans 15 residues. V lost 4 bases to trimming and J lost 4 bases, with 14 bases between them.

This clone appeared a few times. This chain connects TRBV5-1 to TRBJ2-3; 9 bases agree with TRBD2. The CDR3 loop spans 14 amino acids. J lost 7 bases, V lost 1 base, and 4 bases had no gene match. From germline, CDR1 is SGHRS and CDR2 YFSETQ. CDR3 sequence: CASSLLAGLYTQYF. CDR3 DNA: TGCGCCAGCAGCTTGCTAGCGGGATTATATACGCAGTATTTT.

The rearrangement links TRBV5-1 to TRBJ1-2; TRBD1 aligns across 7 bases. This CDR3 has 15 residues. V lost 3 bases to trimming and J lost 4 bases; unmatched junction nucleotides: 9. The germline gives CDR1 SGHRS, CDR2 YFSETQ. CDR3 protein: CASSSDRANFYGYTF. CDR3 sequence (DNA): TGCGCCAGCAGCTCTGACAGGGCGAACTTCTATGGCTACACCTTC.

The chain couples TRBV12-3 or TRBV12-4 to TRBJ2-4, with 7 bases matching TRBD2. This CDR3 comprises 13 residues. V lost 3 bases, J lost 8 bases, and 4 bases stayed unmatched. The CDR3 DNA reads as TGTGCCAGCAGTTTGGGAGGGAGGGACATTCAGTACTTC. It codes for CASSLGGRDIQYF.

This clone was detected only a few times. The chain employs TRBV20-1 and TRBJ1-1, with D unclear. The germline V gene has CDR1 DFQATT and CDR2 SNEGSKA (reference sequence). The length of the CDR3 is 11 residues. V was shortened by 6 bases and J by 5 bases, with 10 bases between the two germline ends. CDR3 region: CSALRATEAFF. DNA of the CDR3: TGCAGTGCCTTGAGGGCAACTGAAGCTTTCTTT.

This chain links TRBV7-2 with TRBJ2-1, with 10 bases lining up with TRBD2. The germline V gene has CDR1 SGHTA and CDR2 FQGNSA. J gave up 5 bases and V 6 bases, and 4 bases lay outside the gene matches. This CDR3 region has 14 residues. The CDR3 spells CASRRTSGNNEQFF. CDR3 in DNA: TGTGCCAGCAGGAGGACTAGCGGTAACAATGAGCAGTTCTTC. Supplemented by reference TRBV7-2 and TRBJ2-1, the full variable domain reads GAGVSQSPSNKVTEKGKDVELRCDPISGHTALYWYRQSLGQGLEFLIYFQGNSAPDKSGLPSDRFSAERTGGSVSTLTIQRTQQEDSAVYLCASRRTSGNNEQFFGPGTRLTVL.

The chain employs TRBV10-3 and TRBJ2-1, with 9 bases matching TRBD2. There are 15 residues in the CDR3. V lost 6 bases and J lost 4; bases outside the gene matches: 7. The germline V gene encodes CDR1 ENHRY and CDR2 SYGVKD. CDR3 DNA sequence: TGTGCCATCAGCCCCGGGACTAGCAGATACAATGAGCAGTTCTTC. It is translated as CAISPGTSRYNEQFF.

V gene TRBV25-1 combines with J gene TRBJ1-1; D is possibly TRBD1 (5 bases). Trimming removed 2 bases from V and 0 bases from J, with 7 bases in between. Germline V gives CDR1 MGHDK, CDR2 SYGVNS. This CDR3 has 14 amino acids. CDR3 sequence (DNA): TGTGCCAGCAGTGAAACGGGGCTGAACACTGAAGCTTTCTTT. It codes for CASSETGLNTEAFF.

The gene calls are TRBV9 and TRBJ2-2, with D perhaps matching TRBD2 (5 bases). The CDR3 runs 14 residues. Trimming removed 3 bases at V and 6 bases at J, with 12 bases between. Germline lookup yields CDR1 SGDLS and CDR2 YYNGEE. The CDR3 DNA sequence: TGTGCCAGCAGCGCCCAGCGAGCGGCCGGGGAGCTGTTTTTT. Its protein product is CASSAQRAAGELFF.

The rearrangement uses TRBV12-5 and TRBJ2-4, with D perhaps assigned TRBD1 or TRBD2 (6 bases each). Germline lookup yields CDR1 LGHNT and CDR2 FRNRAP. The CDR3 sequence is 16 residues long. Trimming cost V 2 bases and J 10 bases, with 21 bases left between them. The CDR3 coding sequence is TGTGCTAGTGGTTTGCCCCTGGGACTCCAAGGGGGAATTCAGTACTTC. Protein sequence: CASGLPLGLQGGIQYF.

This clone was counted between two and nine times. This chain uses TRBV5-1 with TRBJ2-3; tentative D call: TRBD2 (6 bases). The CDR3 has 15 residues. V was shortened by 6 bases and J by 2 bases, with 16 bases between the two germline ends. CDR1 SGHRS and CDR2 YFSETQ come from the germline V gene. The CDR3 nucleotides are TGCGCCAGCACGAAGGGGACTTGGAACACAGATACGCAGTATTTT. This encodes CASTKGTWNTDTQYF.

V and J are TRBV5-4 and TRBJ2-7, with D possibly matching TRBD2 (5 bases). The CDR3 runs 13 residues. CDR1 is SGHNT, CDR2 YYREEE, per germline (reference sequence). Trimming left V 4 bases short and J 3 bases short, with 11 bases between. The CDR3 sequence: CASSRSGFYEQYV. The CDR3 coding sequence is TGTGCCAGCAGCCGGTCGGGGTTCTACGAGCAGTACGTC.

The chain joins TRBV9 to TRBJ1-2; D is undetermined. Germline V gene data show CDR1 as SGDLS and CDR2 as YYNGEE. Trimming took off 0 bases at V and 0 bases at J, with 9 bases between the two ends. This CDR3 has 15 amino acids. CDR3 coding DNA: TGTGCCAGCAGCGTAGAGGGAAGGGCTAACTATGGCTACACCTTC. Its translation: CASSVEGRANYGYTF.

V gene TRBV2 combines with J gene TRBJ2-7, with no clear D. Trimming removed 8 bases at V and 0 bases at J, with 11 bases between. This CDR3 contains 13 residues. Germline CDR1 and CDR2: SNHLY and FYNNEI. The CDR3 is CASLSFFSYEQYF. CDR3 nucleotides: TGTGCCAGCTTGAGCTTTTTCTCCTACGAGCAGTACTTC.

V and J are TRBV27 and TRBJ1-1, with 7 nucleotides matching TRBD1. CDR3 length: 15 residues. CDR1 MNHEY and CDR2 SMNVEV come from the germline V gene (reference sequence). Unmatched junction bases numbered 8, after V lost 4 bases and J lost 3 bases. The CDR3 DNA is TGTGCCAGCAGTTACCATAAGGGGGCCCACACTGAAGCTTTCTTT. It specifies CASSYHKGAHTEAFF.

The chain has TRBV7-9 and TRBJ2-3; the D is unclear. This CDR3 contains 17 residues. The ends were cut back, 5 bases at V and 0 bases at J, with 18 bases in the middle. Germline-derived CDR1 and CDR2 are SEHNR and FQNEAQ (reference sequence). The CDR3 region is CASSPPVGPSSTDTQYF. The CDR3 nucleotides read TGTGCCAGCAGCCCCCCTGTAGGGCCCTCTAGCACAGATACGCAGTATTTT.

The V and J genes are TRBV7-2 and TRBJ2-7; no clear D gene. Per the germline V gene, CDR1 is SGHTA and CDR2 is FQGNSA. The CDR3 contains 13 residues. V was cut by 2 bases and J by 3 bases, with 8 bases left in between. CDR3 sequence: CASSLTGGYEQYF. The CDR3 bases are TGTGCCAGCAGCTTAACCGGCGGCTACGAGCAGTACTTC.

The chain employs TRBV5-1 and TRBJ2-6; D tentatively reads TRBD1 or TRBD2 (5 bases each). Per germline, CDR1 SGHRS and CDR2 YFSETQ. V was clipped by 4 bases and J by 0 bases, with 17 bases between them. CDR3 length equals 18 residues. The CDR3 sequence: CASSTRTRSFSGANVLTF. CDR3 sequence (DNA): TGCGCCAGCAGCACTAGGACACGGTCGTTCTCTGGGGCCAACGTCCTGACTTTC.

The rearrangement joins TRBV12-5 to TRBJ1-1, with D possibly matching TRBD1 (6 bases). Germline V gene sequence: CDR1 LGHNT, CDR2 FRNRAP. The CDR3 runs 12 residues. CDR3 sequence (DNA): TGTGCAACCGGCAGGGGGAACACTGAAGCTTTCTTT. This encodes CATGRGNTEAFF.

The chain uses TRBV5-6 and TRBJ2-3; 8 bases are shared with TRBD2. This CDR3 has 16 amino acids. After removal of 2 bases from V and 6 bases from J, the junction contained 11 bases not matched to a gene. Looked up from germline, CDR1 is SGHDT and CDR2 is YYEEEE. The CDR3 is CASSFFREGVADTQYF. The CDR3 DNA sequence: TGTGCCAGCAGCTTTTTTCGGGAGGGGGTGGCGGATACGCAGTATTTT.

The V and J genes are TRBV19 and TRBJ1-3; D uncertain. CDR1 and CDR2 (germline): LNHDA, SQIVND (reference sequence). Trimming stripped 9 bases from V and 0 bases from J, with 12 bases between. CDR3 length equals 14 residues. CDR3 sequence (DNA): TGTGCCAGCCAAGCGGGTGGCTCTGGAAACACCATATATTTT. This gives the protein CASQAGGSGNTIYF.

V and J are TRBV5-8 and TRBJ1-1, with 8 bases lining up with TRBD1. The CDR3 spans 15 residues. CDR1 and CDR2 (germline): SGHTS, YDEGEE. V shed 0 bases, J shed 3 bases, and the junction held 4 bases outside the gene matches. The DNA for the CDR3 is TGTGCCAGCAGCTTGGGGACAGGGAGGGACACTGAAGCTTTCTTT. This sequence encodes CASSLGTGRDTEAFF. The full variable domain, rest sourced from reference TRBV5-8 and TRBJ1-1, is EAGVTQSPTHLIKTRGQQATLRCSPISGHTSVYWYQQALGLGLQFLLWYDEGEERNRGNFPPRFSGRQFPNYSSELNVNALELEDSALYLCASSLGTGRDTEAFFGQGTRLTVV.

The chain combines TRBV6-5 with TRBJ2-7, with 9 bases that match TRBD2. The germline gives CDR1 MNHEY, CDR2 SVGAGI. V trimming: 8 bases; J trimming: 2 bases; junction bases outside the gene matches: 10. This CDR3 region has 15 residues. For the CDR3, the DNA is TGTGCCAGCCGGAAAGGACTAGCGCCCACCTACGAGCAGTACTTC. This sequence encodes CASRKGLAPTYEQYF.

The chain employs TRBV3-1 (or the pseudogene TRBV3-2) and TRBJ1-5; 7 nucleotides align to TRBD1. The V gene end was trimmed by 6 bases and the J gene end by 1 base; junction bases not matched to a gene: 18. The CDR3 has 19 residues. CDR1 and CDR2 (germline): LGHDT, YNNKEL (reference sequence). The CDR3 is CASRPGWDSYPGSNQPQHF. CDR3 DNA sequence: TGTGCCAGCAGGCCCGGATGGGACAGCTACCCAGGGAGCAATCAGCCCCAGCATTTT.

This clone was seen only once. The J gene is TRBJ2-3, the V gene TRBV12-5; D perhaps matches TRBD1 (6 bases). Between the trimmed V and J ends, which lost 5 bases and 4 bases, there was a span of 16 bases. The CDR3 is 15 residues long. Germline V lookup: CDR1 LGHNT, CDR2 FRNRAP. CDR3 coding DNA: TGTGCTAGTGGTGGCCCGGGACATGGGTCAGATACGCAGTATTTT. Its translation: CASGGPGHGSDTQYF.